The 3 T cell receptor beta chains below come from one sample, sequenced in a study of T-cell memory formation after mild COVID-19. TCRdb re-called the 5' RACE reads with MiXCR, one entry per CDR3 protein. This sample yields about 88,000 distinct CDR3 sequences, of which about 23% are seen a single time; roughly two fifths belongs to the top ten. Sequenced input: PBMCs or a T cell subset sorted from them (not recorded which). The receptors were sampled from a man younger than 35 who had mild COVID-19 (a few samples of this study predate the infection). Cell type and time point are not known.

V and J are TRBV7-2 and TRBJ2-7; TRBD1 is a possible D gene (5 bases). Looked up from germline, CDR1 is SGHTA and CDR2 is FQGNSA. Trimming pared 5 bases from V and 7 bases from J, leaving 21 bases between. This CDR3 contains 15 residues. The DNA of the CDR3 is TGTGCCAGCAGCCCCGGGCCAGGGTACTCCTTAGAGCAGTACTTC. Its translation: CASSPGPGYSLEQYF.

This clonotype was detected many times. The chain couples TRBV29-1 to TRBJ2-1, with D maybe TRBD1 (5 bases). The V gene lost 6 bases and the J gene lost 4 bases, with 16 bases spanning the gap. Germline loops: CDR1 SQVTM, CDR2 ANQGSEA. There are 14 residues in the CDR3. The CDR3 nucleotides read TGCAGCGTCGCCACCCAGGGAAGGTACAATGAGCAGTTCTTC. Protein sequence: CSVATQGRYNEQFF.

V is TRBV7-2 and J is TRBJ2-7, with D perhaps TRBD1 or TRBD2 (5 bases each). The CDR3 contains 16 residues. V was clipped by 5 bases and J by 2 bases, with 19 bases between them. Per germline, CDR1 SGHTA and CDR2 FQGNSA. The DNA for the CDR3 is TGTGCCAGCAGCCCCTTTGGGGCCATGGGGGCCTACGAGCAGTACTTC. It specifies CASSPFGAMGAYEQYF.